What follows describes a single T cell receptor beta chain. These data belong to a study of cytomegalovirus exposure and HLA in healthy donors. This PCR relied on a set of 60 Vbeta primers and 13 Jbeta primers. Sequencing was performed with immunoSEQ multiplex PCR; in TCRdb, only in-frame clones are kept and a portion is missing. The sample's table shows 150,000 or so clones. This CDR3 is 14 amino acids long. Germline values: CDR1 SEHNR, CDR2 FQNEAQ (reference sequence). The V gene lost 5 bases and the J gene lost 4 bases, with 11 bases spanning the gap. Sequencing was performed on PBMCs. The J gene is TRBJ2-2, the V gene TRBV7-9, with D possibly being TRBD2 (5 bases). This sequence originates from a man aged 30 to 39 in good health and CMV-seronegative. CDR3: CASSVHGITGELFF. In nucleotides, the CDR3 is TGTGCCAGCAGCGTTCACGGGATCACCGGGGAGCTGTTTTTT.